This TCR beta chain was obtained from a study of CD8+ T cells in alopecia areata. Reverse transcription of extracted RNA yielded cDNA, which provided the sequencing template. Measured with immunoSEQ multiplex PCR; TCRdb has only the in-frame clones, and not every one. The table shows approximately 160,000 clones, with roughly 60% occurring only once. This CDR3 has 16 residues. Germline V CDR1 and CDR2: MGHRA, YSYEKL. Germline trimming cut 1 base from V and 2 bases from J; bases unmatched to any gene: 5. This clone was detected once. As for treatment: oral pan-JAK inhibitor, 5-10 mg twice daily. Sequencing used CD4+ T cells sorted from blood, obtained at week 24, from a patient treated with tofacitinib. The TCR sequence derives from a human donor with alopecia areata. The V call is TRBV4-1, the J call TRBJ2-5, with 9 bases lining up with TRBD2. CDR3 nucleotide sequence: TGCGCCAGCAGCCAAGGGAGCGCGGGGGGGCAAGAGACCCAGTACTTC. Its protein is CASSQGSAGGQETQYF.